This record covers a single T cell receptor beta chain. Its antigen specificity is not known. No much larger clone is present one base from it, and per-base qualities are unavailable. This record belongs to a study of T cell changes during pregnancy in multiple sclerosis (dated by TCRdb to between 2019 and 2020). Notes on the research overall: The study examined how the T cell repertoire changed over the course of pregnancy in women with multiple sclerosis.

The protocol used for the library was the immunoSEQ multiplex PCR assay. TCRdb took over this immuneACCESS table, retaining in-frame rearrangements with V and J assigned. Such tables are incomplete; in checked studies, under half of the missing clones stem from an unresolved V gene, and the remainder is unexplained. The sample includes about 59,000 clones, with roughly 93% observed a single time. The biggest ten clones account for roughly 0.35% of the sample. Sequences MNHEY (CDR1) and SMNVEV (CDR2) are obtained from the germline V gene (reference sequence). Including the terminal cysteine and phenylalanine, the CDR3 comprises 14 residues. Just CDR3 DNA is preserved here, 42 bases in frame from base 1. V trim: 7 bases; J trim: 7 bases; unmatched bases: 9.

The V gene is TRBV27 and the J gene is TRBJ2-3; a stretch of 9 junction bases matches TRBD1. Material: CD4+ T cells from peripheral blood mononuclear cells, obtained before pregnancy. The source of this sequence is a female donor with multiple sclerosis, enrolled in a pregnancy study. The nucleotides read TGTGCCAGCAAGTTGACAGGGGGTGGAAATACGCAGTATTTT. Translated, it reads CASKLTGGGNTQYF.